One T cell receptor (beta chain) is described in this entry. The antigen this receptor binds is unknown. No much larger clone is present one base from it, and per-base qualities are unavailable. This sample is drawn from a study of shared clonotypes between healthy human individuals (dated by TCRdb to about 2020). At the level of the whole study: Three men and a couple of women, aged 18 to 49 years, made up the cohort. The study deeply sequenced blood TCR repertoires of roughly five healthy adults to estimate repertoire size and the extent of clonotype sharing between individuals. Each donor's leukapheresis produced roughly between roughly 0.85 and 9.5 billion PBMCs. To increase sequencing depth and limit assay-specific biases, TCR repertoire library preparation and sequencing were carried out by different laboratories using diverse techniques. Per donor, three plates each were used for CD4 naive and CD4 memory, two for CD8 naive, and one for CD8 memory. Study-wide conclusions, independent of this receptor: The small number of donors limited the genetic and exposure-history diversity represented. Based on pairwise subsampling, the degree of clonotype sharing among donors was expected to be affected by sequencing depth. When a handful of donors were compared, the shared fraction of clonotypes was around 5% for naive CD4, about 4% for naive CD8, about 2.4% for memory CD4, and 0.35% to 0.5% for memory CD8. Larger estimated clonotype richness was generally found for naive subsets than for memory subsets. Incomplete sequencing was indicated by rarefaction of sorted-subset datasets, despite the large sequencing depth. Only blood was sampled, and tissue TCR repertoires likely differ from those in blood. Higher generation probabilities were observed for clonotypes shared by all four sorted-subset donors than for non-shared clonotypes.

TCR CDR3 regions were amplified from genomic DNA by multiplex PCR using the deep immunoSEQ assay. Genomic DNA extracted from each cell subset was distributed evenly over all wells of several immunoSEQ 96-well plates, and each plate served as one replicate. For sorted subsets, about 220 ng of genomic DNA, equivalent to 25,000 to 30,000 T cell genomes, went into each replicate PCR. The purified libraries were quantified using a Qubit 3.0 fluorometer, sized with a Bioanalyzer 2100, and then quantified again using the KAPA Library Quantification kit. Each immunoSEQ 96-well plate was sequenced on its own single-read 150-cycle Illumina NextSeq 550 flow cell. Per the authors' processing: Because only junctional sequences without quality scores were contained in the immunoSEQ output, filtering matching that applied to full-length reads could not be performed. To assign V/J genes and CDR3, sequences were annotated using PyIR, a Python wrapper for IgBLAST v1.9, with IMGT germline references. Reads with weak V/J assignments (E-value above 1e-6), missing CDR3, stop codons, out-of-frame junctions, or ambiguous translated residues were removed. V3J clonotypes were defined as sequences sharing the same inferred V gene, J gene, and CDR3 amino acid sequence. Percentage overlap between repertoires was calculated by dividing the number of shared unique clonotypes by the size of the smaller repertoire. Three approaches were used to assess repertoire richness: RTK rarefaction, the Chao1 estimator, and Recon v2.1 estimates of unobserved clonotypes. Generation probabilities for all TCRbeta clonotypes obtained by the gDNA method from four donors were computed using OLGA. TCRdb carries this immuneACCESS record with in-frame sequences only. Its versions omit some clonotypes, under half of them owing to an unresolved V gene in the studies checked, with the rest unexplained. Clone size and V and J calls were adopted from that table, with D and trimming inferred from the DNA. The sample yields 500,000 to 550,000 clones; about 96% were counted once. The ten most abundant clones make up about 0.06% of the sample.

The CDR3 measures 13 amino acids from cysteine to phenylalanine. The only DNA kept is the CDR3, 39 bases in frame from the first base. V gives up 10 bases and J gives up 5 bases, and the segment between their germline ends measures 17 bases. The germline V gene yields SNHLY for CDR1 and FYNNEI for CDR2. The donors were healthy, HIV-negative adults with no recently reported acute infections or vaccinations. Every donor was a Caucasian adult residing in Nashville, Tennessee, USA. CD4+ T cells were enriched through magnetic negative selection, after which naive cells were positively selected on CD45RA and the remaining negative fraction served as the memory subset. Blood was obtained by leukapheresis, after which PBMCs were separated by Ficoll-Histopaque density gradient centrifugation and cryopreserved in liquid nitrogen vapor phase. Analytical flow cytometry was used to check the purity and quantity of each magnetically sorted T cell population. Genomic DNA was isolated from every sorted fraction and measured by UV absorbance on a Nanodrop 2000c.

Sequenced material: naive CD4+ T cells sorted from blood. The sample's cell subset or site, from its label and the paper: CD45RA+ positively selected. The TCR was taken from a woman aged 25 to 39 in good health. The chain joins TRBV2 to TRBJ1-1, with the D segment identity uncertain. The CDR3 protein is CATYFTIGTEAFF. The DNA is TGTGCCACCTATTTTACCATCGGGACTGAAGCTTTCTTT.